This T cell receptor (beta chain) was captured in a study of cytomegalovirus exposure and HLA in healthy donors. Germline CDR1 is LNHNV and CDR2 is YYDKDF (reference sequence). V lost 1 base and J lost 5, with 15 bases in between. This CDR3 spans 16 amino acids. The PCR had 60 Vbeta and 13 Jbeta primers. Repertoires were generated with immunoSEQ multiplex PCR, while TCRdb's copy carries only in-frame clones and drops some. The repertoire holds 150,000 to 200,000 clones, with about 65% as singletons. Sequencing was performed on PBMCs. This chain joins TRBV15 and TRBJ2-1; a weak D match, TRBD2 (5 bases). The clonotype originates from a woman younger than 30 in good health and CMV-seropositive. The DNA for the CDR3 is TGTGCCACCAGCAGAGTCGCCCTGGCGGGCCACAATGAGCAGTTCTTC. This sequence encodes CATSRVALAGHNEQFF.